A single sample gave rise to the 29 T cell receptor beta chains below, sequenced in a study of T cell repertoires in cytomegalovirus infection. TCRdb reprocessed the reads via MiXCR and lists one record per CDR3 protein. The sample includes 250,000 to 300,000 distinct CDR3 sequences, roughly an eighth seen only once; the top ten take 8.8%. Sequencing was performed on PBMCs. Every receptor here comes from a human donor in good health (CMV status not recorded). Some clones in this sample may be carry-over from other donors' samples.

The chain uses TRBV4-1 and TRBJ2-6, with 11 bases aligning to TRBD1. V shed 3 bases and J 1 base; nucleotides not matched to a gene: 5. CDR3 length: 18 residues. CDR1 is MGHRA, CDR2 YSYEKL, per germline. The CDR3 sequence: CASSHPGQGVSGANVLTF. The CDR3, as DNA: TGCGCCAGCAGCCATCCGGGACAGGGGGTTTCTGGGGCCAACGTCCTGACTTTC.

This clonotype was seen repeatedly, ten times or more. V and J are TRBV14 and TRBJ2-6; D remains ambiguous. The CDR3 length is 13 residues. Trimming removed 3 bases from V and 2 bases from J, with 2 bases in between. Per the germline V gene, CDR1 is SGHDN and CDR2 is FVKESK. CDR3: CASSHAGANVLTF. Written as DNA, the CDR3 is TGTGCCAGCAGCCATGCTGGGGCCAACGTCCTGACTTTC.

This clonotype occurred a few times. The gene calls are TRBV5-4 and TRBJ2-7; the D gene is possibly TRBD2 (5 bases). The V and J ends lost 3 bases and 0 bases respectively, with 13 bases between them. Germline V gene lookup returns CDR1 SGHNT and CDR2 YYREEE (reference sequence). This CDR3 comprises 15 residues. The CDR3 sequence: CASSSRDPGSYEQYF. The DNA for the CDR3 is TGTGCCAGCAGCTCTCGGGATCCGGGCTCCTACGAGCAGTACTTC.

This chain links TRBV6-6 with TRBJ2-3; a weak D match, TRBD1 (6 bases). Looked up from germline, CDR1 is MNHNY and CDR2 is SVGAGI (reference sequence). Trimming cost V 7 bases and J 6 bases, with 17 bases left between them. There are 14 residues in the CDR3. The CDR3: CASTLQGFSDTQYF. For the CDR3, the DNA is TGTGCCAGCACCCTACAGGGCTTCTCGGATACGCAGTATTTT.

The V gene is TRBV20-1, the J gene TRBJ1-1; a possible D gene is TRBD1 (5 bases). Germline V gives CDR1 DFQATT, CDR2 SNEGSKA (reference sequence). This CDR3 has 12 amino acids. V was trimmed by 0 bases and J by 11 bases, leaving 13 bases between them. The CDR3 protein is CSARDWGVRAFF. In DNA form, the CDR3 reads TGCAGTGCTAGAGATTGGGGGGTGAGGGCTTTCTTT.

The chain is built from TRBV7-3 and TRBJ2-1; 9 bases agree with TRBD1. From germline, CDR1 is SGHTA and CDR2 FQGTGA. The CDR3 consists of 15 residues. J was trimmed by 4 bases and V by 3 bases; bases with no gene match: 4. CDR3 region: CASSFTGGTYNEQFF. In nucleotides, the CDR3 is TGTGCCAGCAGCTTCACAGGGGGCACGTACAATGAGCAGTTCTTC.

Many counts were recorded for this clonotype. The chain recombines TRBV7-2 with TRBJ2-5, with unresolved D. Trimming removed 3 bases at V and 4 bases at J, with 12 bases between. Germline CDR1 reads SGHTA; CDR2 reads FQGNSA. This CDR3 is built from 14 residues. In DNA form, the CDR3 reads TGTGCCAGCAGCTTGAGGAGTTGGAGAGAGACCCAGTACTTC. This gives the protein CASSLRSWRETQYF.

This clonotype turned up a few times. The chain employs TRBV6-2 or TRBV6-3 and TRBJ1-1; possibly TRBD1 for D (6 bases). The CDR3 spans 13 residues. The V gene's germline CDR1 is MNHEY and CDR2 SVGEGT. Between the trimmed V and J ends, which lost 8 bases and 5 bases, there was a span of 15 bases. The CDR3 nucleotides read TGTGCCAGCCAATACAGGGAGAAGACTGAAGCTTTCTTT. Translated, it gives CASQYREKTEAFF.

The CDR3 sequence is CASSQGGAGWGEKLFF. The CDR3 DNA is TGTGCCAGCAGCCAAGGAGGCGCCGGTTGGGGTGAAAAACTGTTTTTT. The chain has TRBV3-1 and TRBJ1-4, with D uncertain. CDR1 is LGHDT and CDR2 is YNNKEL in the germline V gene (reference sequence). Trimming removed 1 base at V and 7 bases at J, with 16 bases between. The CDR3 extends over 16 amino acids.

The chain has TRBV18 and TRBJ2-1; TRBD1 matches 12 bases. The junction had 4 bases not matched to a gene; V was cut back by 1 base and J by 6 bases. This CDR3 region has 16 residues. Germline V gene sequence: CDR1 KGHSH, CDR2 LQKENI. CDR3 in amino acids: CASSPRWDRGLNEQFF. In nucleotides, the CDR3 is TGTGCCAGCTCACCACGGTGGGACAGGGGGCTCAATGAGCAGTTCTTC.

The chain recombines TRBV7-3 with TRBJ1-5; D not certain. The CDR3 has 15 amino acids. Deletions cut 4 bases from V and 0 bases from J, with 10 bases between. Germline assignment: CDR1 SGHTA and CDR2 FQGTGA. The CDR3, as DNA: TGTGCCAGCAGCTCGCCGACGTTTAGCAATCAGCCCCAGCATTTT. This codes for CASSSPTFSNQPQHF.

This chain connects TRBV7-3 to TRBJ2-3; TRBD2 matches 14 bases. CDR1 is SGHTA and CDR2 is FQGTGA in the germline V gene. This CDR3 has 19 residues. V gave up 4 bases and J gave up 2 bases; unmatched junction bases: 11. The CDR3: CASSSTLRLAGGPTDTQYF. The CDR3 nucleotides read TGTGCCAGCAGCTCCACGTTAAGACTAGCGGGAGGGCCCACAGATACGCAGTATTTT. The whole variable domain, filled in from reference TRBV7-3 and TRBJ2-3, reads GAGVSQTPSNKVTEKGKYVELRCDPISGHTALYWYRQSLGQGPEFLIYFQGTGAADDSGLPNDRFFAVRPEGSVSTLKIQRTERGDSAVYLCASSSTLRLAGGPTDTQYFGPGTRLTVL.

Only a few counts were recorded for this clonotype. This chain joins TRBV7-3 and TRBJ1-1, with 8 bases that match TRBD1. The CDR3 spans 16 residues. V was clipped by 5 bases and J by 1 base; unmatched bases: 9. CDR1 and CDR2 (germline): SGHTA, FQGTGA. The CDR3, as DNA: TGTGCCAGCAGCCCTTATTCAGGGGGCCAGAACACTGAAGCTTTCTTT. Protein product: CASSPYSGGQNTEAFF.

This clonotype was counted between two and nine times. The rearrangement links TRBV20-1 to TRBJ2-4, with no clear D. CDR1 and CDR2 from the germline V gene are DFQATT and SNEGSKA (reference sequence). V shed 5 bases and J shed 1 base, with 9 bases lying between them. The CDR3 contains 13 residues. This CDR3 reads CSAPVLAKNIQYF. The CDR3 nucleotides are TGCAGTGCTCCGGTCCTCGCCAAAAACATTCAGTACTTC.

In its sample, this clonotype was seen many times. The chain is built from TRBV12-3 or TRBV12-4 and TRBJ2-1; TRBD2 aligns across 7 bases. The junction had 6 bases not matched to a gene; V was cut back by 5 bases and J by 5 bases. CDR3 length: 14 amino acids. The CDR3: CASSAGGGHNEQFF. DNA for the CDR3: TGTGCCAGCAGTGCTGGGGGGGGTCACAATGAGCAGTTCTTC.

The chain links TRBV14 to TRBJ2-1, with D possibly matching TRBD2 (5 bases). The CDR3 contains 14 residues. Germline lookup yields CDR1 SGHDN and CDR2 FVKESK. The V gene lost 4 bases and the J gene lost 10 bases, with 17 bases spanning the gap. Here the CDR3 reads CASSPLGVEWEQFF. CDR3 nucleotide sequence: TGTGCCAGCAGCCCGCTCGGGGTCGAGTGGGAGCAGTTCTTC.

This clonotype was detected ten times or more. CDR3 in DNA: TGTGCCAGCAGCTCGAGGACCTCCTACGAGCAGTACTTC. Amino acid sequence: CASSSRTSYEQYF. This rearrangement joins TRBV7-2 to TRBJ2-7; D remains unclear. The CDR3 length is 13 residues. CDR1 and CDR2 from the germline V gene are SGHTA and FQGNSA. Between the trimmed V and J ends, which lost 4 bases and 0 bases, there was a span of 7 bases. Full variable domain (missing parts from reference TRBV7-2 and TRBJ2-7): GAGVSQSPSNKVTEKGKDVELRCDPISGHTALYWYRQSLGQGLEFLIYFQGNSAPDKSGLPSDRFSAERTGGSVSTLTIQRTQQEDSAVYLCASSSRTSYEQYFGPGTRLTVT.

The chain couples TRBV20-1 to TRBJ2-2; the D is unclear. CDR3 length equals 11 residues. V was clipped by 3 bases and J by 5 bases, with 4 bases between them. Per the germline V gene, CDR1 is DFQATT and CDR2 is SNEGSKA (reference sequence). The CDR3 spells CSASGTGELFF. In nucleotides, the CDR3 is TGCAGTGCTAGTGGGACCGGGGAGCTGTTTTTT.

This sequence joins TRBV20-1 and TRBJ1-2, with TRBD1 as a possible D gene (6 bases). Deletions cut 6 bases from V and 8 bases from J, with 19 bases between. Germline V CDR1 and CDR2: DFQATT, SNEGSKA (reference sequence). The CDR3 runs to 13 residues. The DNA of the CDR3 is TGCAGTGCAACAACAGGGCTGTATCAAGGCTACACCTTC. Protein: CSATTGLYQGYTF.

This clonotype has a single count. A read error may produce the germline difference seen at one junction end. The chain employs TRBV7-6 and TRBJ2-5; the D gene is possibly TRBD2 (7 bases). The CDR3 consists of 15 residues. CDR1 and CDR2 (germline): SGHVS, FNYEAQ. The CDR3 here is CSSSSTTGGRETQYF. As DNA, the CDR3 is TGTTCCAGCAGCTCTACGACCGGGGGGCGGGAGACCCAGTACTTC.

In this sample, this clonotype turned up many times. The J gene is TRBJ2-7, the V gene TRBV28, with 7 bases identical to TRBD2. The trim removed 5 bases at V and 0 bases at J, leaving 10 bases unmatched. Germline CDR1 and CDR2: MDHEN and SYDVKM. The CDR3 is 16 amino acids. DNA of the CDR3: TGTGCCAGCAGTCCAGCGGGACGCCTATCCTCCTACGAGCAGTACTTC. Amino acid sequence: CASSPAGRLSSYEQYF.

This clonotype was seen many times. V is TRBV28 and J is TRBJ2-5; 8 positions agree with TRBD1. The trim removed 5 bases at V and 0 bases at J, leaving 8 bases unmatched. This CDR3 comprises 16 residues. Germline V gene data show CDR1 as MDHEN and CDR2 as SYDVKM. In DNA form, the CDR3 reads TGTGCCAGCAGTCCTTGGGGACAGGAGTACCAAGAGACCCAGTACTTC. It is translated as CASSPWGQEYQETQYF.

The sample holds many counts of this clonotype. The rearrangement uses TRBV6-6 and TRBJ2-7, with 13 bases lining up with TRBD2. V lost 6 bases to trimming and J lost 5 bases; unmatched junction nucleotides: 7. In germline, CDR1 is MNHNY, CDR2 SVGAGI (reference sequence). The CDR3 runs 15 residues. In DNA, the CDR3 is TGTGCCAGCAGGAGGACTAGCGGGAGTAGCGACGAGCAGTACTTC. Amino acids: CASRRTSGSSDEQYF.

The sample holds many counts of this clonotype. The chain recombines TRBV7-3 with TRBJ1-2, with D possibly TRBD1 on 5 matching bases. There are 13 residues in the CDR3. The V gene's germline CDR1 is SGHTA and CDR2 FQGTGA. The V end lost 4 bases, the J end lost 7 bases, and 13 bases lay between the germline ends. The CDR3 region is CASSSPHRTGYTF. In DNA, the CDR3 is TGTGCCAGCAGCTCCCCCCACAGGACTGGCTACACCTTC.

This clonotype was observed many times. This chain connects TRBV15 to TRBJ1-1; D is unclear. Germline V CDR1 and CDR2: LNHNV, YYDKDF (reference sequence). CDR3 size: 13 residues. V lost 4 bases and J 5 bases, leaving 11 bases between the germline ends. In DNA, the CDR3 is TGTGCCACCAGCACATGGCCCGAAACTGAAGCTTTCTTT. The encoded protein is CATSTWPETEAFF.

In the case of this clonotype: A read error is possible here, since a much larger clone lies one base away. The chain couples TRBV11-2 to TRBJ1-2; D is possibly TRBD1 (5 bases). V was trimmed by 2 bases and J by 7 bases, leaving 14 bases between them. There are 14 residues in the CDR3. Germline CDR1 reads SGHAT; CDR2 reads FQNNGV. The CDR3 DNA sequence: TGTGCCAGCAGCTTATCCAGGGCGGACCGTGGCTACACCTTC. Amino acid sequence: CASSLSRADRGYTF. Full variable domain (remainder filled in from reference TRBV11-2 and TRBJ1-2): EAGVAQSPRYKIIEKRQSVAFWCNPISGHATLYWYQQILGQGPKLLIQFQNNGVVDDSQLPKDRFSAERLKGVDSTLKIQPAKLEDSAVYLCASSLSRADRGYTFGSGTRLTVV.

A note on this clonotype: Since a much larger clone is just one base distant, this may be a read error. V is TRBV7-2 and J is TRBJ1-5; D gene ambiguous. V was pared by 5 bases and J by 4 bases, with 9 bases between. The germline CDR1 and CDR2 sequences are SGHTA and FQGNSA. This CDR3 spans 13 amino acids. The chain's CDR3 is CASSVRCNQPQHF. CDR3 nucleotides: TGTGCCAGCAGCGTCAGATGTAATCAGCCCCAGCATTTT.

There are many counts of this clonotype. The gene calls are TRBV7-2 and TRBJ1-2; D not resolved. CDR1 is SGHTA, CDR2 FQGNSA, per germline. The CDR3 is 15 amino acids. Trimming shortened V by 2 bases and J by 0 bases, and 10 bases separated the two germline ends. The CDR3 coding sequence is TGTGCCAGCAGCTTAATTCCAGGAGCTAACTATGGCTACACCTTC. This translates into CASSLIPGANYGYTF.

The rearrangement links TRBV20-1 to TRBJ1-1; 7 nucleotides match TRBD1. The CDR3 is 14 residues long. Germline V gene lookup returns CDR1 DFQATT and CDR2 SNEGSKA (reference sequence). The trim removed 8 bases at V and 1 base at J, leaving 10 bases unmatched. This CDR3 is CSPSDWTGNTEAFF. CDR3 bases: TGCAGTCCTTCAGATTGGACAGGGAACACTGAAGCTTTCTTT.